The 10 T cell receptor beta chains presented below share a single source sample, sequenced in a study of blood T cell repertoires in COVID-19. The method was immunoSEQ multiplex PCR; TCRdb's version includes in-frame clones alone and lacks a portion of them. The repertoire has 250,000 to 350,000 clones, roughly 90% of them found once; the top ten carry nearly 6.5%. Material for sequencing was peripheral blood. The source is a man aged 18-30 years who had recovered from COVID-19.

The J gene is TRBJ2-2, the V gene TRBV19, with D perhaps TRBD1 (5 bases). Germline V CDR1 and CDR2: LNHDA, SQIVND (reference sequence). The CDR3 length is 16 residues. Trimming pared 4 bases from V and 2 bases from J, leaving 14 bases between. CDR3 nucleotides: TGTGCCAGTAGTACCCGAGCTAGGGGCAACACCGGGGAGCTGTTTTTT. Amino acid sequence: CASSTRARGNTGELFF.

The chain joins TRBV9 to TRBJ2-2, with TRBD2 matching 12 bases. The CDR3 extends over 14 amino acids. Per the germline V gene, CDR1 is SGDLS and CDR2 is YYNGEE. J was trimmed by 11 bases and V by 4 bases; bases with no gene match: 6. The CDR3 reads CASSLLAGGRELFF. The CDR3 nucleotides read TGTGCCAGCAGCTTGCTAGCGGGGGGGCGAGAGCTGTTTTTT.

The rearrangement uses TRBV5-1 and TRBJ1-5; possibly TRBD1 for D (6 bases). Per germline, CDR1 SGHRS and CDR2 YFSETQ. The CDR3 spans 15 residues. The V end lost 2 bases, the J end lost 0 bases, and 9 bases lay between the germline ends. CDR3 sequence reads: CASSFGGASNQPQHF. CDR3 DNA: TGCGCCAGCAGCTTTGGGGGGGCTAGCAATCAGCCCCAGCATTTT.

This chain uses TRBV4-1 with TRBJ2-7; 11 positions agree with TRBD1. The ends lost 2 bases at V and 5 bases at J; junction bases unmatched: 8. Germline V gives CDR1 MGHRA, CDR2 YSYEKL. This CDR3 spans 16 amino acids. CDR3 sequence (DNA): TGCGCCAGCAGCCAAAAGGGGGACAGGGGGAGCGACGAGCAGTACTTC. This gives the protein CASSQKGDRGSDEQYF.

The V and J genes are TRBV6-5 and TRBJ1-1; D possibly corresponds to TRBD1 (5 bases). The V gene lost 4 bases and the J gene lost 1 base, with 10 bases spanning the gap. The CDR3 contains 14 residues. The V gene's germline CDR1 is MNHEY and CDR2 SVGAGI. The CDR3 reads CASSWGGSNTEAFF. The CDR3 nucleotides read TGTGCCAGCAGTTGGGGGGGTTCGAACACTGAAGCTTTCTTT.

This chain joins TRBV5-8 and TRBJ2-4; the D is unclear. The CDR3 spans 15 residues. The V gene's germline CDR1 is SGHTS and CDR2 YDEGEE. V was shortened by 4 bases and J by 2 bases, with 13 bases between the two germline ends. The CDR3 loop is CASSLASSTKNIQYF. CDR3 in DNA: TGTGCCAGCAGCCTGGCGAGTAGCACCAAAAACATTCAGTACTTC.

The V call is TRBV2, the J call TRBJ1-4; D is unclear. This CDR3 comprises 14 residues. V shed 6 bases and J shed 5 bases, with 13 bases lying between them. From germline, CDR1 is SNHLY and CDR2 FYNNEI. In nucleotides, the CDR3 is TGTGCCAGCAGGGGCGAGAGTACAAATGAAAAACTGTTTTTT. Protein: CASRGESTNEKLFF.

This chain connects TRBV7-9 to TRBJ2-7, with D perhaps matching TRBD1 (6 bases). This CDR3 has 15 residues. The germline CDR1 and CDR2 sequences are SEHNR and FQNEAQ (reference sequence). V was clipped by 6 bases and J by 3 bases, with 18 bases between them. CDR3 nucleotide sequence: TGTGCCAGCAGTTCAGACAGGCACCCAGACTACGAGCAGTACTTC. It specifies CASSSDRHPDYEQYF.

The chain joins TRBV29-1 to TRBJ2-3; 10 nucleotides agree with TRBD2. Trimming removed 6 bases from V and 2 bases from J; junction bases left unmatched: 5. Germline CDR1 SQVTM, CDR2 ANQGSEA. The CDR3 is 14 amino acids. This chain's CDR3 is CSVALAGVTDTQYF. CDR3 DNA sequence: TGCAGCGTGGCGCTAGCGGGGGTCACAGATACGCAGTATTTT.

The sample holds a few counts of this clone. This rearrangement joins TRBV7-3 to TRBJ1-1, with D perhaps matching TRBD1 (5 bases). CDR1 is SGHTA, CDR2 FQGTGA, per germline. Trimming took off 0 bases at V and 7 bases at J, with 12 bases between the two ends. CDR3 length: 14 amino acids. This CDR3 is CASSLTGPANEAFF. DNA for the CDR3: TGTGCCAGCAGCTTAACGGGGCCTGCAAATGAAGCTTTCTTT.